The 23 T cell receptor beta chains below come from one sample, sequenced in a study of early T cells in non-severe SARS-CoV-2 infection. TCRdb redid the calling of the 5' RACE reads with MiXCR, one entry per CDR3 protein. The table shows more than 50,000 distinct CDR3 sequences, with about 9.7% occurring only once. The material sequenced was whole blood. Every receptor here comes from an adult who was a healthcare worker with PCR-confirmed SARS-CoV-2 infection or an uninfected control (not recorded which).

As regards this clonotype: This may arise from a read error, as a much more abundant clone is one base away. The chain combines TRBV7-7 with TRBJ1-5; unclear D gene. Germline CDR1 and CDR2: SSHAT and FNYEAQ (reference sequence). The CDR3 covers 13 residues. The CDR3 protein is CASSLGINRPQHF. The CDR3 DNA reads TGTGCCAGCAGCTTGGGAATTAATCGGCCCCAGCATTTT.

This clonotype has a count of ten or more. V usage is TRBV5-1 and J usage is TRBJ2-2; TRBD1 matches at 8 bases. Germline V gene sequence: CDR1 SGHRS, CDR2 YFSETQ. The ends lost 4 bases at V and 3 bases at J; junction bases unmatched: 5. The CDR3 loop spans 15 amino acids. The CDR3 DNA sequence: TGCGCCAGCAGCCGCCTGGGACAGGACACCGGGGAGCTGTTTTTT. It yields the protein CASSRLGQDTGELFF.

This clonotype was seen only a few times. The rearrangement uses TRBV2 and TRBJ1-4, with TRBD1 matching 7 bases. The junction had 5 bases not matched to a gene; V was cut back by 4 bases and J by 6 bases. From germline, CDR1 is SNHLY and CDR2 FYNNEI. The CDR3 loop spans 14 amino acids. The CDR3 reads CASSGRGRDEKLFF. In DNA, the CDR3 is TGTGCCAGCAGTGGAAGGGGGCGCGATGAAAAACTGTTTTTT.

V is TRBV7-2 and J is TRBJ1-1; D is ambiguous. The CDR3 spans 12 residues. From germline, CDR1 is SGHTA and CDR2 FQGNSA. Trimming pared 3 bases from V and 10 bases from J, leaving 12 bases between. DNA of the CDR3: TGTGCCAGCAGCTTTATCTCGGGTGGAGCTTTCTTT. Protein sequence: CASSFISGGAFF.

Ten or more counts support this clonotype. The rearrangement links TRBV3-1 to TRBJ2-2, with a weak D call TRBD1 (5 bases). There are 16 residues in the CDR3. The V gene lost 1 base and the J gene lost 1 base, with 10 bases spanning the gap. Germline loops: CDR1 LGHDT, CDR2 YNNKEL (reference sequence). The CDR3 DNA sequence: TGTGCCAGCAGCCAAGGGTTAGACAGGAACACCGGGGAGCTGTTTTTT. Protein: CASSQGLDRNTGELFF. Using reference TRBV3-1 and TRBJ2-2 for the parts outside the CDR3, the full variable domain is DTAVSQTPKYLVTQMGNDKSIKCEQNLGHDTMYWYKQDSKKFLKIMFSYNNKELIINETVPNRFSPKSPDKAHLNLHINSLELGDSAVYFCASSQGLDRNTGELFFGEGSRLTVL.

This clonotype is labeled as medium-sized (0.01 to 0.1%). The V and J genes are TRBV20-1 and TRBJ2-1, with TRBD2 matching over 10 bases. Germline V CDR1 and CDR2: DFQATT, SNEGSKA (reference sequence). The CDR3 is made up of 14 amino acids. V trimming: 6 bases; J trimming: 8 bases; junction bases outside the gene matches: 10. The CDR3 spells CSASSGRESDEQFF. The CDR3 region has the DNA TGCAGTGCCTCAAGCGGGAGGGAATCTGATGAGCAGTTCTTC.

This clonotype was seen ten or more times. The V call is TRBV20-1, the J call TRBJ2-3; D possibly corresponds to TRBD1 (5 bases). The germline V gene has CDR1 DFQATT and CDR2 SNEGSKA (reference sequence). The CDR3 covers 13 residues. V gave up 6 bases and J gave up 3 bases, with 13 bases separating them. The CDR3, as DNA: TGCAGTGCGATAGACAGCGTTACAGATACGCAGTATTTT. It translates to CSAIDSVTDTQYF.

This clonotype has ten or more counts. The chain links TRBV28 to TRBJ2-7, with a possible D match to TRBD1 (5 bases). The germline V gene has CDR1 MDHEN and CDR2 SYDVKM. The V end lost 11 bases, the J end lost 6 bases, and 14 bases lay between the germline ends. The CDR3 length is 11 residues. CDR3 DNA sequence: TGTGCCCTTCAGGGCCCTCGCGAGCAGTACTTC. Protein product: CALQGPREQYF.

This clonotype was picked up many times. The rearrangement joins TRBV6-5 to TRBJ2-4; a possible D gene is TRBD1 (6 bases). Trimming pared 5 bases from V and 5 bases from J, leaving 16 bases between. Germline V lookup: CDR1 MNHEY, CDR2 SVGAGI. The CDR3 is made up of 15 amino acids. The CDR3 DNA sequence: TGTGCCAGCAGTCGCTTCGTGGGGGCGGAAAACATTCAGTACTTC. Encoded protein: CASSRFVGAENIQYF.

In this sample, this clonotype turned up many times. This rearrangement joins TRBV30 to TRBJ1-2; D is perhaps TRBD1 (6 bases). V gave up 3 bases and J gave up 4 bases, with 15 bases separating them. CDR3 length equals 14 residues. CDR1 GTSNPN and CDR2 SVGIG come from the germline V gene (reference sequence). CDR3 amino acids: CAWRGQMTSYGYTF. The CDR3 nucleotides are TGTGCCTGGAGAGGACAGATGACCAGCTATGGCTACACCTTC.

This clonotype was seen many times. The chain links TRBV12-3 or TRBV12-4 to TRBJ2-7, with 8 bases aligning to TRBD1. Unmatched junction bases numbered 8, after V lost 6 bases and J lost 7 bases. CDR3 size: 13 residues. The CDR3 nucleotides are TGTGCCAGCAGCGGACAGGGCCCTTTTGAGCAGTACTTC. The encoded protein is CASSGQGPFEQYF.

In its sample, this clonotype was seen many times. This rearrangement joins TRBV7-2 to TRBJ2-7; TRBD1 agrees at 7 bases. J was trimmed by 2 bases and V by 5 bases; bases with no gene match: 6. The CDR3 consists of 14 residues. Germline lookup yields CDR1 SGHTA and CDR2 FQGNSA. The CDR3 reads CASSVVDRTYEQYF. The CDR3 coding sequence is TGTGCCAGCAGCGTGGTGGACAGGACCTACGAGCAGTACTTC.

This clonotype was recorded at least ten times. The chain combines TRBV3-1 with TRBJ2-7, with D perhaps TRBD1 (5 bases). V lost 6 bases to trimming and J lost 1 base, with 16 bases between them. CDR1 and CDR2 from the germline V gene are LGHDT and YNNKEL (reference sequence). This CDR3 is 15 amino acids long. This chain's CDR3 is CASSIQTVGSYEQYF. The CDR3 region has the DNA TGTGCCAGCAGTATCCAGACAGTGGGGTCCTACGAGCAGTACTTC.

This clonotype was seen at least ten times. CDR3: CASSLRDRLLPGDTGELFF. Here the CDR3 DNA reads TGTGCCAGCAGTCTCCGGGACCGACTACTCCCGGGGGACACCGGGGAGCTGTTTTTT. V is TRBV6-5 and J is TRBJ2-2; possibly TRBD2 for D (6 bases). Germline loops: CDR1 MNHEY, CDR2 SVGAGI. Trimming left V 5 bases short and J 3 bases short, with 25 bases between. The CDR3 contains 19 residues.

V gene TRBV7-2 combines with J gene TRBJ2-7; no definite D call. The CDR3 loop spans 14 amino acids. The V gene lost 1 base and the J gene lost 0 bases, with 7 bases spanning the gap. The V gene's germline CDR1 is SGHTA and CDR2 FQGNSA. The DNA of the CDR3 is TGTGCCAGCAGCTTAGTTACAGACTCCTACGAGCAGTACTTC. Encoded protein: CASSLVTDSYEQYF. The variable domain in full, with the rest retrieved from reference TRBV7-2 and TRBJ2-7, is GAGVSQSPSNKVTEKGKDVELRCDPISGHTALYWYRQSLGQGLEFLIYFQGNSAPDKSGLPSDRFSAERTGGSVSTLTIQRTQQEDSAVYLCASSLVTDSYEQYFGPGTRLTVT.

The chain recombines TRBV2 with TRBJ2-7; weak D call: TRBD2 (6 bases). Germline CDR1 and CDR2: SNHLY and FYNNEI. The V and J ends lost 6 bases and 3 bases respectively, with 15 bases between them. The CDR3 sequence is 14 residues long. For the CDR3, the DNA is TGTGCCAGCAGAGCCGGGACTGCCGTCTACGAGCAGTACTTC. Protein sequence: CASRAGTAVYEQYF.

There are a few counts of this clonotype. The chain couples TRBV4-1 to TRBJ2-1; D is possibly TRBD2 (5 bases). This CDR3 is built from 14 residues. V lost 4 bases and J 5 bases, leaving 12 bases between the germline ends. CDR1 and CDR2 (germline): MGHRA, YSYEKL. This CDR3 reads CASSPATTNNEQFF. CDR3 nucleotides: TGCGCCAGCAGCCCAGCGACTACCAACAATGAGCAGTTCTTC.

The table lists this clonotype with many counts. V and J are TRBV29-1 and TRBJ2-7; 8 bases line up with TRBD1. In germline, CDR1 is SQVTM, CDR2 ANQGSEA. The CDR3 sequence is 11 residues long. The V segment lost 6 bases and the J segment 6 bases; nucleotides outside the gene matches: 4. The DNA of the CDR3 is TGCAGCGTAAACAGGGGGAGCGAGCAGTACTTC. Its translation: CSVNRGSEQYF.

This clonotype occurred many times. The DNA for the CDR3 is TGTGCCAGCAGCTCCTCCGCGGGCAACGAGCAGTACTTC. Protein product: CASSSSAGNEQYF. The chain couples TRBV3-1 to TRBJ2-7, with D possibly TRBD2 on 5 matching bases. Per the germline V gene, CDR1 is LGHDT and CDR2 is YNNKEL (reference sequence). The V end lost 5 bases, the J end lost 5 bases, and 13 bases lay between the germline ends. This CDR3 has 13 residues.

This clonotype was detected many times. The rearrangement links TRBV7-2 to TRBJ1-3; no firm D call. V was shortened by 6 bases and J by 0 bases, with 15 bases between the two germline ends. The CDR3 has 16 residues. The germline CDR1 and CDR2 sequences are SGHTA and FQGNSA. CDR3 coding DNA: TGTGCCAGCAGTCTCACCGGAGGCCCCTCTGGAAACACCATATATTTT. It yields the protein CASSLTGGPSGNTIYF.

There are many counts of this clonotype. CDR3: CAIPLADTQYF. The CDR3 bases are TGTGCCATCCCCCTGGCAGATACGCAGTATTTT. The J gene is TRBJ2-3, the V gene TRBV7-2; D remains unclear. V lost 10 bases and J 4 bases, leaving 9 bases between the germline ends. The germline V gene encodes CDR1 SGHTA and CDR2 FQGNSA. CDR3 length: 11 amino acids.

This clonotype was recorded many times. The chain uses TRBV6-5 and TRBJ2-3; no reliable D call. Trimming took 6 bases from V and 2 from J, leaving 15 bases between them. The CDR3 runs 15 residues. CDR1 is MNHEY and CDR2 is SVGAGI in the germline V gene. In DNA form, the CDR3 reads TGTGCCAGCAGCCCCTTGGACGCTCTCACAGATACGCAGTATTTT. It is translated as CASSPLDALTDTQYF.

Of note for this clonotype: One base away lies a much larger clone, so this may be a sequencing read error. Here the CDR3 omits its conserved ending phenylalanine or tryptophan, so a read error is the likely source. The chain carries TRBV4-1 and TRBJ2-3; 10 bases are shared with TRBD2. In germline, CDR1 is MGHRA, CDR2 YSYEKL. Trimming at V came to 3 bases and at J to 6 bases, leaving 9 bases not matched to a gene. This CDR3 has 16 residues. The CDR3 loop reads CASSQRGAGGPDTQYL. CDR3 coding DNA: TGCGCCAGCAGCCAGAGGGGAGCGGGAGGGCCCGATACGCAGTATTTG.